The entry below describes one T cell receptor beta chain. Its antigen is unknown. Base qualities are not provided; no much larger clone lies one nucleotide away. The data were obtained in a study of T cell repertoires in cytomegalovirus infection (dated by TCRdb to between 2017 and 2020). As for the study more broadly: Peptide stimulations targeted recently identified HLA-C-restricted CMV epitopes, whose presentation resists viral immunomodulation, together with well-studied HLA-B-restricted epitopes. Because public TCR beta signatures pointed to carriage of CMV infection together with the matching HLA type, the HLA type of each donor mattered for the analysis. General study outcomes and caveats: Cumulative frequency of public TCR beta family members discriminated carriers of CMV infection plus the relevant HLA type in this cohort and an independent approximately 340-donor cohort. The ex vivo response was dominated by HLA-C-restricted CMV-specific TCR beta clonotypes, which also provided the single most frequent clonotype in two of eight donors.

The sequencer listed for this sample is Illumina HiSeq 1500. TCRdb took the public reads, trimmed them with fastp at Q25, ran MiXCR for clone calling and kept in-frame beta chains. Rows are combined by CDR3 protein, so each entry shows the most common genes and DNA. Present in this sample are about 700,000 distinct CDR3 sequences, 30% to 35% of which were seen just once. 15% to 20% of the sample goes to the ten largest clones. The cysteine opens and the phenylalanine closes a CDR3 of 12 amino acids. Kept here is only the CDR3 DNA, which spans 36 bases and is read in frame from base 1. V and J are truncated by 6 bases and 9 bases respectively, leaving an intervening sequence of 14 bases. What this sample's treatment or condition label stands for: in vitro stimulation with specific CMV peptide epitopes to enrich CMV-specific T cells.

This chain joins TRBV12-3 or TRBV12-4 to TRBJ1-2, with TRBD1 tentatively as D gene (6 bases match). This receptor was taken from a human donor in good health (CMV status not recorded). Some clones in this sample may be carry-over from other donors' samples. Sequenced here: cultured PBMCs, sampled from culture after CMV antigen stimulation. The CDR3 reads CASRDGQLSYTF. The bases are TGTGCCAGCAGGGACGGACAGTTGAGCTACACCTTC.